The clone carrying this T cell receptor beta chain was detected only a few times. The entry originates in a study of blood T cell repertoires in COVID-19. V was trimmed by 10 bases and J by 3 bases, leaving 16 bases between them. The germline V gene has CDR1 MDHEN and CDR2 SYDVKM. The CDR3 spans 13 residues. Clones were read by immunoSEQ multiplex PCR, and TCRdb kept only the in-frame ones, dropping some. The sample includes 150,000 to 250,000 clones, 87% of them seen just once. Membership in each cohort depended on participant-reported clinical history. Cohort 3 recovery required two negative PCRs, clearance, or symptom resolution.

The sequence came from a woman aged 25 to 39 who had recovered from COVID-19. Material: PBMCs or T cells enriched from blood (not recorded which). The rearrangement links TRBV28 to TRBJ2-7, with D possibly being TRBD1 (6 bases). The DNA for the CDR3 is TGTGCCACCTTAGGACAGATTAACTACGAGCAGTACTTC. This translates into CATLGQINYEQYF.